What follows describes a single T cell receptor (beta chain). Method: immunoSEQ multiplex PCR; TCRdb's copy keeps in-frame clones and lacks some. This sample yields about 16,000 clones, of which over 70% are seen a single time; roughly 23% belongs to the top ten. These data are taken from a study of ipilimumab plus nivolumab after autologous stem cell transplantation. CDR1 MNHEY and CDR2 SVGAGI come from the germline V gene. Trimming cost V 0 bases and J 4 bases; bases outside gene matches: 4. The CDR3 has 16 residues. This chain uses TRBV6-5 with TRBJ2-1; 9 bases line up with TRBD2. The clonotype was recovered from a male donor with diffuse large B-cell lymphoma. Source: PBMCs, taken in a trial of ipilimumab plus nivolumab as post-transplant consolidation. CDR3 sequence (DNA): TGTGCCAGCAGTTACTCGAGGCGGGGGGGTTACAATGAGCAGTTCTTC. This gives the protein CASSYSRRGGYNEQFF.